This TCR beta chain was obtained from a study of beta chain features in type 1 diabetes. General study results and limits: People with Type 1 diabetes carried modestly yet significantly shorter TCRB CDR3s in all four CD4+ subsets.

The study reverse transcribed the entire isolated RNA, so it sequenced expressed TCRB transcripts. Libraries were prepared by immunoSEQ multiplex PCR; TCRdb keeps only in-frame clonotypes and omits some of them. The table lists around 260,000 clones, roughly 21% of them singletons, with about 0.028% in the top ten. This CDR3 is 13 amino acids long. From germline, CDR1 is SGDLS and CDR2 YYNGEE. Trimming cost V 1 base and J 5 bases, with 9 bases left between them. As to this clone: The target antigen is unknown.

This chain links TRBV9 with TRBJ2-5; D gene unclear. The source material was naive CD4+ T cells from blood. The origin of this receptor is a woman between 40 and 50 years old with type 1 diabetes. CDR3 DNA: TGTGCCAGCAGCGTATATGGCTGGGAGACCCAGTACTTC. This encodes CASSVYGWETQYF.